What follows are 15 T cell receptor beta chains derived from one specimen sequenced in a study of blood T cell repertoires in COVID-19. Sequencing used immunoSEQ multiplex PCR; TCRdb keeps in-frame clones, though not all of them. The sample includes more than 150,000 clones, less than 85% seen only once; the top ten take approximately 7%. The sample was peripheral blood. These receptors were taken from a human donor in a cohort sampled during active COVID-19.

The table lists this clone with a few counts. The J gene is TRBJ2-2, the V gene TRBV3-1 (or the pseudogene TRBV3-2); TRBD2 aligns across 7 bases. Germline lookup yields CDR1 LGHDT and CDR2 YNNKEL (reference sequence). CDR3 length equals 15 residues. Trimming at V came to 4 bases and at J to 6 bases, leaving 8 bases not matched to a gene. The CDR3 protein is CASSPRLALAGELFF. DNA of the CDR3: TGTGCCAGCAGCCCCCGACTAGCTTTGGCCGGGGAGCTGTTTTTT.

The CDR3 sequence is CASDTSMNTEAFF. The CDR3 coding sequence is TGTGCCAGCGATACTTCTATGAACACTGAAGCTTTCTTT. J is TRBJ1-1 and V is TRBV12-3 or TRBV12-4; no definite D call. Trimming pared 8 bases from V and 0 bases from J, leaving 10 bases between. CDR3 size: 13 residues.

This clone is a singleton in its sample. The chain combines TRBV11-2 with TRBJ2-7; 8 nucleotides match TRBD1. The germline CDR1 and CDR2 sequences are SGHAT and FQNNGV. CDR3 length: 15 residues. The V and J ends lost 2 bases and 5 bases, in that order; junction bases with no gene match: 8. CDR3 coding DNA: TGTGCCAGCAGCTTAATTTGGGACAGGCAGAACGAGCAGTACTTC. This encodes CASSLIWDRQNEQYF.

CDR3 nucleotides: TGCGCCAGCAGCAGGGACAGGGGGGCAGGAAACACCATATATTTT. Protein: CASSRDRGAGNTIYF. This chain uses TRBV5-1 with TRBJ1-3; 11 nucleotides line up with TRBD1. V lost 4 bases to trimming and J lost 4 bases; unmatched junction nucleotides: 4. The CDR3 totals 15 residues. Germline CDR1 reads SGHRS; CDR2 reads YFSETQ.

The rearrangement links TRBV15 to TRBJ1-1, with D tentatively TRBD1 (5 bases). Trimming took off 0 bases at V and 4 bases at J, with 9 bases between the two ends. The CDR3 covers 14 residues. Germline assignment: CDR1 LNHNV and CDR2 YYDKDF (reference sequence). The CDR3 reads CATSRDGGLTEAFF. The CDR3 region has the DNA TGTGCCACCAGCAGAGATGGGGGACTCACTGAAGCTTTCTTT.

This clone was picked up one time. The rearrangement joins TRBV4-1 to TRBJ2-4, with 13 positions matching TRBD2. Germline CDR1 is MGHRA and CDR2 is YSYEKL. The CDR3 sequence is 15 residues long. With 3 bases clipped from V and 7 bases from J, the junction kept 3 bases outside the gene matches. In DNA, the CDR3 is TGCGCCAGCAGCCAGGGGACTAGCGGGGATAACATTCAGTACTTC. Translation: CASSQGTSGDNIQYF.

This chain links TRBV13 with TRBJ1-6, with 8 bases matching TRBD1. From germline, CDR1 is PRHDT and CDR2 FYEKMQ (reference sequence). J lost 9 bases, V lost 5 bases, and 9 bases had no gene match. The CDR3 loop spans 15 amino acids. CDR3 nucleotides: TGTGCCAGCAGCGGGGACGGACAGGGAAGTTCACCCCTCCACTTT. This gives the protein CASSGDGQGSSPLHF.

V usage is TRBV9 and J usage is TRBJ2-6; 7 bases fit TRBD1. Unmatched junction bases numbered 11, after V lost 5 bases and J lost 0 bases. The CDR3 covers 18 residues. Germline values: CDR1 SGDLS, CDR2 YYNGEE. The CDR3 sequence is CASSLEGTAYSGANVLTF. The CDR3 DNA reads TGTGCCAGCAGTTTAGAGGGGACAGCTTACTCTGGGGCCAACGTCCTGACTTTC.

The CDR3: CASSENRGSNQPQHF. The CDR3 bases are TGTGCCAGCAGCGAAAACAGGGGGAGTAATCAGCCCCAGCATTTT. The chain uses TRBV7-2 and TRBJ1-5; TRBD1 matches at 8 bases. The length of the CDR3 is 15 residues. Trimming removed 5 bases from V and 4 bases from J; junction bases left unmatched: 7. Germline lookup yields CDR1 SGHTA and CDR2 FQGNSA.

The CDR3 here is CATSVRGLSGELFF. CDR3 bases: TGTGCCACCTCGGTTAGGGGACTCAGCGGGGAGCTGTTTTTT. The chain carries TRBV15 and TRBJ2-2; tentatively, D is TRBD2 (6 bases). Per the germline V gene, CDR1 is LNHNV and CDR2 is YYDKDF (reference sequence). The CDR3 sequence is 14 residues long. V lost 8 bases to trimming and J lost 7 bases, with 17 bases between them.

The gene calls are TRBV5-1 and TRBJ2-5, with a weak D call TRBD1 (7 bases). V was pared by 3 bases and J by 2 bases, with 14 bases between. Germline-derived CDR1 and CDR2 are SGHRS and YFSETQ. The CDR3 extends over 15 amino acids. CDR3 loop: CASSSLTGRQETQYF. Written as DNA, the CDR3 is TGCGCCAGCAGCTCACTGACAGGGAGGCAAGAGACCCAGTACTTC.

As regards this clone: Other DNA sequences from this sample encode an identical CDR3 as well. The J gene is TRBJ1-5, the V gene TRBV4-1; a weak D match, TRBD1 (5 bases). The CDR3 spans 14 residues. The V and J ends lost 4 bases and 4 bases respectively, with 11 bases between them. Per the germline V gene, CDR1 is MGHRA and CDR2 is YSYEKL. The CDR3 loop is CASSPSGGNQPQHF. DNA for the CDR3: TGCGCCAGCAGCCCCTCCGGGGGGAATCAGCCCCAGCATTTT.

The chain joins TRBV7-9 to TRBJ1-4; D might be TRBD1 (6 bases). V lost 2 bases and J 6 bases, leaving 13 bases between the germline ends. Germline V gene lookup returns CDR1 SEHNR and CDR2 FQNEAQ (reference sequence). The CDR3 totals 15 residues. The CDR3 nucleotides read TGTGCCAGCAGCTTAAATTTAGGGGGTCATGAAAAACTGTTTTTT. Translating gives CASSLNLGGHEKLFF.

This clone was recorded once. The genes are TRBV3-1 (or the pseudogene TRBV3-2) and TRBJ2-1; 7 nucleotides agree with TRBD1. Per germline, CDR1 LGHDT and CDR2 YNNKEL (reference sequence). J lost 9 bases, V lost 1 base, and 12 bases had no gene match. The CDR3 length is 16 residues. The CDR3 loop reads CASSQAPGQWAGEQFF. CDR3 sequence (DNA): TGTGCCAGCAGCCAAGCCCCGGGACAGTGGGCTGGTGAGCAGTTCTTC.

The J gene is TRBJ2-1, the V gene TRBV30; TRBD2 agrees at 9 bases. The CDR3 runs 15 residues. The trim removed 3 bases at V and 6 bases at J, leaving 9 bases unmatched. Per the germline V gene, CDR1 is GTSNPN and CDR2 is SVGIG (reference sequence). The CDR3 sequence: CAWSAAAGGSNEQFF. The CDR3 nucleotides are TGTGCCTGGAGCGCGGCGGCGGGGGGGAGCAATGAGCAGTTCTTC.